This T cell receptor (gamma chain) was recovered during a study of gamma-delta chains in newborns, infants, children. Study background: Microbial exposure reportedly drives polyclonal innate γδ T cell expansion after birth.

This CDR3 region has 15 residues. From germline, CDR1 is GITISATS and CDR2 ISYDGTV (reference sequence). TCRdb called clones anew from the reads with CATT. The top ten hold approximately 29% of the sample, which has approximately 500 gamma-chain clones, about 41% seen once. Concerning this clone: A read error may be the cause here, since a much bigger clone is one base away. Other DNA sequences in the same sample also yield this CDR3.

This TCR was sampled from a child who was a newborn, infant or young child, either healthy, febrile or measles-vaccinated (not recorded which). Sequenced input: blood. This chain uses TRGV9 with TRGJP. The J gene is not listed in TCRdb, so it was assigned here from a DNA match to germline. Here the CDR3 reads CALWEVELGKKIKVF. CDR3 DNA sequence: TGCGCCTTGTGGGAGGTAGAGTTGGGCAAAAAAATCAAGGTATTT.